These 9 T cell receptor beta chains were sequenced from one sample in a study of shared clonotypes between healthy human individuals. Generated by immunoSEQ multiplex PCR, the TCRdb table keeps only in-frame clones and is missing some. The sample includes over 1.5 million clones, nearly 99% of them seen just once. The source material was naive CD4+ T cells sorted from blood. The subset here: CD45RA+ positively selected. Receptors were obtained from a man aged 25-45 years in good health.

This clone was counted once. CDR3 amino acids: CASGRHANTEAFF. CDR3 nucleotide sequence: TGTGCCAGCGGGCGACACGCCAACACTGAAGCTTTCTTT. The chain has TRBV27 and TRBJ1-1; D remains unclear. V was pared by 8 bases and J by 2 bases, with 12 bases between. Germline V gives CDR1 MNHEY, CDR2 SMNVEV (reference sequence). The CDR3 spans 13 residues.

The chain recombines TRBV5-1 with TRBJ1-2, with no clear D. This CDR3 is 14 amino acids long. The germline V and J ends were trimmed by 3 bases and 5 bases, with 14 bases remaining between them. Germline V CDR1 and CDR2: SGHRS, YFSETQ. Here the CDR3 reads CASSSRLASYGYTF. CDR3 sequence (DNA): TGCGCCAGCAGCTCCCGGCTGGCCTCTTATGGCTACACCTTC.

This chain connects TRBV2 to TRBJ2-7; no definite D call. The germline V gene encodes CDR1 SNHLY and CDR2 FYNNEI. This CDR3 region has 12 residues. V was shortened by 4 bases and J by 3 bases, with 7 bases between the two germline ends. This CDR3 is CASSGSNYEQYF. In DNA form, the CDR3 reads TGTGCCAGCAGTGGCTCTAACTACGAGCAGTACTTC.

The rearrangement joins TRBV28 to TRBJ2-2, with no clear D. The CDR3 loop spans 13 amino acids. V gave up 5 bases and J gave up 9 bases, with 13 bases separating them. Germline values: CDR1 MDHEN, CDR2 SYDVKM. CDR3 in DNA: TGTGCCAGCAGTCAGGTCTACGGCAGGGAGCTGTTTTTT. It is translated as CASSQVYGRELFF.

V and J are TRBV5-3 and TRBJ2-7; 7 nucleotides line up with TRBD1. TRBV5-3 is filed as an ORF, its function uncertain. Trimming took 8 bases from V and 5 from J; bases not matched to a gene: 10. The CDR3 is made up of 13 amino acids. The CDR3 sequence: CASSIDRVNEQYF. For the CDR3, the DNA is TGTGCCAGCAGCATCGACAGGGTGAACGAGCAGTACTTC.

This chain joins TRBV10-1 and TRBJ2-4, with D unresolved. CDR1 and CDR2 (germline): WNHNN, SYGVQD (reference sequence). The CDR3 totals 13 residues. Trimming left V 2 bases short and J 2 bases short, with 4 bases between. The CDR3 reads CASSEKPKNIQYF. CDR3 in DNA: TGCGCCAGCAGTGAGAAACCCAAAAACATTCAGTACTTC.

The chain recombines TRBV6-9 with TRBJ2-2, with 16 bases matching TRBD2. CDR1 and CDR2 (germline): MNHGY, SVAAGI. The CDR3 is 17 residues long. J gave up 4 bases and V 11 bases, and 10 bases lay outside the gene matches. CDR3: CAGLKGLAGGGTGELFF. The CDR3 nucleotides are TGTGCCGGACTAAAGGGACTAGCGGGAGGGGGCACCGGGGAGCTGTTTTTT.

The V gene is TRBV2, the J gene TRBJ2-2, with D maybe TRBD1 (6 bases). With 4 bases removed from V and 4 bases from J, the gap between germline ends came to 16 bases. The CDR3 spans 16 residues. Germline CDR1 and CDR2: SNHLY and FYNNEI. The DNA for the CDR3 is TGTGCCAGCAGTGCAACAGGGTTGGGTAGCACCGGGGAGCTGTTTTTT. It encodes CASSATGLGSTGELFF.

In DNA form, the CDR3 reads TGTGCCAGCTCACGGGAACCTACCGGGGAGCTGTTTTTT. Translation gives CASSREPTGELFF. This chain joins TRBV18 and TRBJ2-2, with D hard to call. Germline V gene sequence: CDR1 KGHSH, CDR2 LQKENI. The V gene lost 4 bases and the J gene lost 5 bases, with 8 bases spanning the gap. The CDR3 has 13 residues.